The present TCR beta chain was sequenced within a study of response to subunit inactivated influenza vaccine. The CDR3 is 14 amino acids. V was shortened by 0 bases and J by 7 bases, with 15 bases between the two germline ends. CDR1 SQVTM and CDR2 ANQGSEA come from the germline V gene. The study, taken as a whole, reports: The authors suggested that few new T cells are recruited per seasonal influenza vaccination.

TCRdb independently ran MiXCR on the RT-PCR reads; one entry per CDR3 protein. The sample yields hundreds of thousands of distinct CDR3 sequences, 14% seen once. This clonotype has a count of ten or more. Its target is not known. Material: PBMCs from blood, obtained less than 15 days before vaccination. V and J are TRBV29-1 and TRBJ1-2; weak D call: TRBD1 (5 bases). The clonotype was recovered from a man aged 45 to 65 who received an inactivated influenza vaccine. In nucleotides, the CDR3 is TGCAGCGTTGAAGAATTCGCGACAGCCACTGGCTACACCTTC. Translating gives CSVEEFATATGYTF.